These T cell receptor beta chains were read from a single sample in a study of spatial heterogeneity in lung cancer. TCRdb redid the calling of the 5' RACE reads with MiXCR, one entry per CDR3 protein. The sample lists tens of thousands of distinct CDR3 sequences, approximately 7.2% occurring once. The sequenced sample was PBMCs, obtained at surgery. Source of these receptors: a male donor with early-stage non-small cell lung cancer. Both conserved end residues are part of each CDR3. The D gene is left open where the match is weak. Size is stated for part of the rows, as once, few or many counts, or as a class when the clone is expanded.

-,TRBD2,15,TRBV12-3/TRBV12-4,TRBJ2-7,TGTGCCAGCAGTTTTCGGACTAGCGGGGGTAATGAGCAGTACTTC,CASSFRTSGGNEQYF
many,TRBD2,18,TRBV20-1,TRBJ2-5,TGCAGTGCTCCCTCATTTTCCTATAGCGGGAGGGACCAAGAGACCCAGTACTTC,CSAPSFSYSGRDQETQYF
many,-,14,TRBV25-1,TRBJ1-1,TGTGCCAGCAGTGTTTCCCCCATGAACACTGAAGCTTTCTTT,CASSVSPMNTEAFF
-,-,14,TRBV12-5,TRBJ2-2,TGTGCTTGTGCCTTACAGGCGAACACCGGGGAGCTGTTTTTT,CACALQANTGELFF
few,-,13,TRBV6-5,TRBJ2-7,TGTGCCAGCAGACCCGCTAGTTCCTACGAGCAGTACTTC,CASRPASSYEQYF
many,-,15,TRBV7-2,TRBJ2-3,TGTGCCAGCAGCTTACCGAGGGACACCACAGATACGCAGTATTTT,CASSLPRDTTDTQYF
many,-,12,TRBV6-1,TRBJ2-3,TGTGCCAGCAGTGAAGGCCCGAATACGCAGTATTTT,CASSEGPNTQYF
many,-,15,TRBV5-1,TRBJ2-3,TGCGCCAGCAGCTTGGAACGTCCGGACAAAGATACGCAGTATTTT,CASSLERPDKDTQYF
-,-,14,TRBV7-3,TRBJ2-5,TGTGCCAGCAGCTTTCTGGGCCCTAAAGAGACCCAGTACTTC,CASSFLGPKETQYF
many,TRBD1,17,TRBV12-3/TRBV12-4,TRBJ1-5,TGTGCCAGCAGTCTTGGACAGGGTCGGAACGTTGGTCAGCCCCAGCATTTT,CASSLGQGRNVGQPQHF
many,-,13,TRBV7-2,TRBJ2-3,TGTGCCAGCAGCTCACCGAACACAGATACGCAGTATTTT,CASSSPNTDTQYF
many,-,13,TRBV5-1,TRBJ1-2,TGCGCCAGCAGCTTGGCCGAATCCTATGGCTACACCTTC,CASSLAESYGYTF
many,TRBD1,15,TRBV7-9,TRBJ1-1,TGTGCCAGCAGCCGAGGAGACAGGGCGGGCACTGAAGCTTTCTTT,CASSRGDRAGTEAFF
many,-,14,TRBV9,TRBJ2-1,TGTGCCAGCAGCGCCCAGGGATCGCCGCTCCGTCGGTTCTTC,CASSAQGSPLRRFF
few,-,15,TRBV5-4,TRBJ1-3,TGTGCCAGCAGCCACGACAGGTTCTCTGGAAACACCATATATTTT,CASSHDRFSGNTIYF
-,-,12,TRBV12-3/TRBV12-4,TRBJ2-1,TGTGCCAGCAGTTTACAAGGGATTGAGCAGTTCTTC,CASSLQGIEQFF
many,-,14,TRBV7-6,TRBJ2-7,TGTGCCAGCAGCCCTCGACCGATATCGGGGGAGCAGTACTTC,CASSPRPISGEQYF
large,-,13,TRBV20-1,TRBJ1-3,TGCAGTGCTAGTGCAGGAGCTGGAAACACCATATATTTT,CSASAGAGNTIYF
-,-,16,TRBV12-3/TRBV12-4,TRBJ2-5,TGTGCCAGCAGTCCCTCCCTTGGGTTAGGGTCAGAGACCCAGTACTTC,CASSPSLGLGSETQYF
few,-,14,TRBV9,TRBJ1-1,TGTGCCAGCAGCGTACCCGCTGTGAACACTGAAGCTTTCTTT,CASSVPAVNTEAFF
-,-,16,TRBV28,TRBJ2-7,TGTGCCAGCAGACCAAGCCGCGGAGAGAGCTCCTACGAGCAGTACTTC,CASRPSRGESSYEQYF
-,TRBD1,13,TRBV6-5,TRBJ2-3,TGTGCCAGCAGTTTGCCGGGACAGGGGACGCAGTATTTT,CASSLPGQGTQYF
many,TRBD2,19,TRBV14,TRBJ2-1,TGTGCCAGCAGCCAAGCAATAGGGCAAGGGTTCGGGGGGACCCTTGAGCAGTTCTTC,CASSQAIGQGFGGTLEQFF
many,-,14,TRBV20-1,TRBJ2-1,TGCAGTGCTAGAGTCGGGGGCCTGACGTTTGAGCAGTTCTTC,CSARVGGLTFEQFF
-,-,12,TRBV6-5,TRBJ2-6,TGTGCCAGTAGCTCTGGGGCCAACGTCCTGACTTTC,CASSSGANVLTF
few,-,15,TRBV5-1,TRBJ2-7,TGCGCCAGCAGCTTGGCCGCAGGGAAGGCCTACGAGCAGTACTTC,CASSLAAGKAYEQYF
-,-,14,TRBV20-1,TRBJ1-1,TGCAGTGCTAGAGTGGGGCAGGGTGGCACTGAAGCTTTCTTT,CSARVGQGGTEAFF
many,TRBD1,16,TRBV20-1,TRBJ2-3,TGCAGTGCTAGCCCACCGACAGGGTTCGGCACAGATACGCAGTATTTT,CSASPPTGFGTDTQYF
many,TRBD2,13,TRBV5-1,TRBJ2-5,TGCGCCAGCAGGGAGCGGGACCGAGCTAACCAGTACTTC,CASRERDRANQYF
many,TRBD1,14,TRBV28,TRBJ1-3,TGTGCCAGCAGTTCTCGACAGGGTAGAAACACCATATATTTT,CASSSRQGRNTIYF
many,-,14,TRBV20-1,TRBJ1-4,TGCAGTGCTAGGCCCCGGGGCCGTAATGAAAAACTGTTTTTT,CSARPRGRNEKLFF
-,-,14,TRBV7-8,TRBJ2-3,TGTGCCAGCAGCTTATCTAGGATTTCAGATACGCAGTATTTT,CASSLSRISDTQYF
-,-,12,TRBV3-1,TRBJ2-5,TGTGCCAGCAGCCGTTGGGGAGAGACCCAGTACTTC,CASSRWGETQYF
medium-sized,-,12,TRBV29-1,TRBJ1-5,TGCAGCGTTGTCGAGAGCGGACAGCCCCAGCATTTT,CSVVESGQPQHF
-,TRBD2,18,TRBV29-1,TRBJ2-1,TGCAGCGTTCCCAGTAATCCTAGCGGGGGCCTTTCCTACAATGAGCAGTTCTTC,CSVPSNPSGGLSYNEQFF